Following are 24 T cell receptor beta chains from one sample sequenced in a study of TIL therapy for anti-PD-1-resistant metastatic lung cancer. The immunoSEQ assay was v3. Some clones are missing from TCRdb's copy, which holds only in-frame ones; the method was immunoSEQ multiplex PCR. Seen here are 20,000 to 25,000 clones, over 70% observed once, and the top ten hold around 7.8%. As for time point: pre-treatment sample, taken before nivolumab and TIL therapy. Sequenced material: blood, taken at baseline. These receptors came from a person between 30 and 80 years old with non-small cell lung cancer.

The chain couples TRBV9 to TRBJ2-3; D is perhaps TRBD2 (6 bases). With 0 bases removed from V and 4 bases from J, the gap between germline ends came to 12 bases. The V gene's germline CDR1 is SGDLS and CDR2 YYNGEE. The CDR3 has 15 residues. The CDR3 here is CASSVEWERADTQYF. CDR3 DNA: TGTGCCAGCAGCGTAGAATGGGAGCGGGCAGATACGCAGTATTTT.

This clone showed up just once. CDR3 protein: CASSLLQGRDTQYF. The CDR3, as DNA: TGTGCCAGCAGCTTACTACAGGGTAGGGATACGCAGTATTTT. The chain joins TRBV7-9 to TRBJ2-3, with D possibly TRBD1 on 6 matching bases. Germline assignment: CDR1 SEHNR and CDR2 FQNEAQ (reference sequence). The CDR3 is made up of 14 amino acids. Trimming left V 2 bases short and J 6 bases short, with 12 bases between.

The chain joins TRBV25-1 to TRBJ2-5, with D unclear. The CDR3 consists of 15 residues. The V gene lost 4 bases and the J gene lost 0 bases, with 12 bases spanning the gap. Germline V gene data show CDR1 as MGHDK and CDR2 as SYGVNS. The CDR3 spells CASSAPALYQETQYF. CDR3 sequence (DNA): TGTGCCAGCAGTGCTCCGGCCTTGTACCAAGAGACCCAGTACTTC.

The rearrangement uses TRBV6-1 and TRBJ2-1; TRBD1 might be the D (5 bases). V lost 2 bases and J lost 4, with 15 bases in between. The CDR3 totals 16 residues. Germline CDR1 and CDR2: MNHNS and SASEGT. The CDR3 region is CASSENPGSPYNEQFF. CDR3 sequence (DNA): TGTGCCAGCAGTGAAAACCCAGGGTCCCCGTACAATGAGCAGTTCTTC.

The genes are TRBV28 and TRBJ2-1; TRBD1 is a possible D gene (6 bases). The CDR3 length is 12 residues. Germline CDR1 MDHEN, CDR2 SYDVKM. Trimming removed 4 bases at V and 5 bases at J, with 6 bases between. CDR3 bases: TGTGCCAGCAGTTACAGGGACAATGAGCAGTTCTTC. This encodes CASSYRDNEQFF.

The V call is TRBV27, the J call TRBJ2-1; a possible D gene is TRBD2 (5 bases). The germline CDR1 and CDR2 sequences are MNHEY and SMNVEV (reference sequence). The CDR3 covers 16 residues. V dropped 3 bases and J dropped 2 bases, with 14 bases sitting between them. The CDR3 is CASSFVAMTTYNEQFF. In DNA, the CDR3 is TGTGCCAGCAGTTTTGTGGCTATGACTACCTACAATGAGCAGTTCTTC.

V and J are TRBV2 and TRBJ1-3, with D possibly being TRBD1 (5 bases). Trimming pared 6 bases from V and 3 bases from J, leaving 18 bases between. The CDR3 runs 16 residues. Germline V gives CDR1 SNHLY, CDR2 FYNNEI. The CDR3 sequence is CASSDDGTLGGNTIYF. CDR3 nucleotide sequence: TGTGCCAGCAGCGACGACGGGACCTTGGGTGGAAACACCATATATTTT.

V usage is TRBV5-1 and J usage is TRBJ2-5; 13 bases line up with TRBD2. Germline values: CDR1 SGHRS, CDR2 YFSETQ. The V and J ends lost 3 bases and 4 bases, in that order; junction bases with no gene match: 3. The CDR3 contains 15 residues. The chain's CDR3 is CASSSGLAGAETQYF. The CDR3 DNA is TGCGCCAGCAGCTCCGGACTAGCGGGAGCAGAGACCCAGTACTTC.

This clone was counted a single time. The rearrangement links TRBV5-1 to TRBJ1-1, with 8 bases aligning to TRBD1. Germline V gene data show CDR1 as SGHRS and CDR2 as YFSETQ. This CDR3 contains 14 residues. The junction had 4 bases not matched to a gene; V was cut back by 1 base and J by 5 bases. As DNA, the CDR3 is TGCGCCAGCAGCTTGCACAGGGGGTGGACTGAAGCTTTCTTT. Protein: CASSLHRGWTEAFF.

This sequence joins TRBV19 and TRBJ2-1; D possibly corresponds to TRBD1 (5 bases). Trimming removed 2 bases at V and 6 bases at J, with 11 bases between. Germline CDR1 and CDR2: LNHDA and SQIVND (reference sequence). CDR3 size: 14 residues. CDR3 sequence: CASSIQGTGNEQFF. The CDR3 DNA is TGTGCCAGTAGTATACAGGGTACGGGCAATGAGCAGTTCTTC.

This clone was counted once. The CDR3 loop is CASSGKAGGSSEQYF. The CDR3 DNA is TGTGCCAGCAGTGGGAAAGCGGGGGGGAGTAGCGAGCAGTACTTC. This rearrangement joins TRBV6-1 to TRBJ2-7; 10 bases agree with TRBD2. The V gene's germline CDR1 is MNHNS and CDR2 SASEGT. V was clipped by 4 bases and J by 6 bases; unmatched bases: 9. The CDR3 is 15 residues long.

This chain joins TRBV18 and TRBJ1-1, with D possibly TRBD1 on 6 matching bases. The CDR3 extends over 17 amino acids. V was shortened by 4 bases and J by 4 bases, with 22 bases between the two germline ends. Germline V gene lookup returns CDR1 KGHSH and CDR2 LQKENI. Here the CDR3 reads CASSLSSRTGAITEAFF. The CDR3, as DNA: TGTGCCAGCTCACTAAGTTCTCGGACGGGGGCCATCACTGAAGCTTTCTTT.

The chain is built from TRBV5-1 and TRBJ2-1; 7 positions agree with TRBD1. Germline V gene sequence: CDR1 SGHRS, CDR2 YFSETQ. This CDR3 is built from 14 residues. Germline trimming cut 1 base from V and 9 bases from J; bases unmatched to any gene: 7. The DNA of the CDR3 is TGCGCCAGCAGCTTGCTCGACAGGGTAGGTGAGCAGTTCTTC. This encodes CASSLLDRVGEQFF.

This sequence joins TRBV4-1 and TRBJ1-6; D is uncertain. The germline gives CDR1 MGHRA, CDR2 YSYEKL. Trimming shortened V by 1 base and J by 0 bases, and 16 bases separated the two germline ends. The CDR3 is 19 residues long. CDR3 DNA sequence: TGCGCCAGCAGCCAAGCTGTATCGGGGAGTCACTCCTATAATTCACCCCTCCACTTT. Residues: CASSQAVSGSHSYNSPLHF.

CDR3 nucleotides: TGTGCCAGCGTGGAGAGGACCGGTAATTCACCCCTCCACTTT. This codes for CASVERTGNSPLHF. The V gene is TRBV6-1, the J gene TRBJ1-6; unclear D gene. The V end was cut by 8 bases, the J end by 6 bases, with 14 bases between. CDR1 is MNHNS and CDR2 is SASEGT in the germline V gene. The CDR3 runs 14 residues.

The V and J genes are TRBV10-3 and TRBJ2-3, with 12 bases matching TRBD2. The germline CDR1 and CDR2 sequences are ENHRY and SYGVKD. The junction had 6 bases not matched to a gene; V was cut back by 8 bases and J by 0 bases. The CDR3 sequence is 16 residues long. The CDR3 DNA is TGTGCCATCGGGGCTAGCGGGAGGGATAGCACAGATACGCAGTATTTT. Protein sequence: CAIGASGRDSTDTQYF.

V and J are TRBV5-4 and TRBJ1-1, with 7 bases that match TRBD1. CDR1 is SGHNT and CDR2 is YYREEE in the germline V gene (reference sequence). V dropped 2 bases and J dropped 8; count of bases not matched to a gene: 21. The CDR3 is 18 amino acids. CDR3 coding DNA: TGTGCCAGCAGCTTAGGAGGGGGCGCTGTTAGAAATTTGGGAGAAGCTTTCTTT. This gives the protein CASSLGGGAVRNLGEAFF.

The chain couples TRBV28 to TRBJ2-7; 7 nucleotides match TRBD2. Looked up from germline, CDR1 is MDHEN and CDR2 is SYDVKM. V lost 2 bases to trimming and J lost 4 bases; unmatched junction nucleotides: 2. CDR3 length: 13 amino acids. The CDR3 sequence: CASSLPAGYEQYF. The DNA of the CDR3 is TGTGCCAGCAGTTTACCAGCGGGGTACGAGCAGTACTTC.

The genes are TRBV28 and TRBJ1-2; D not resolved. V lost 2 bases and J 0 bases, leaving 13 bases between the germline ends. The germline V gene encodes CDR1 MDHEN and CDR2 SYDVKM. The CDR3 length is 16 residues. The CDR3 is CASSLEGGPSNYGYTF. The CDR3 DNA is TGTGCCAGCAGTTTAGAGGGTGGGCCTTCTAACTATGGCTACACCTTC.

The CDR3 loop reads CASSPTSAYQPQHF. CDR3 coding DNA: TGTGCCAGCAGTCCCACCTCAGCGTACCAGCCCCAGCATTTT. The chain employs TRBV6-5 and TRBJ1-5; D is uncertain. This CDR3 region has 14 residues. V shed 5 bases and J shed 7 bases, with 15 bases lying between them. Germline-derived CDR1 and CDR2 are MNHEY and SVGAGI.

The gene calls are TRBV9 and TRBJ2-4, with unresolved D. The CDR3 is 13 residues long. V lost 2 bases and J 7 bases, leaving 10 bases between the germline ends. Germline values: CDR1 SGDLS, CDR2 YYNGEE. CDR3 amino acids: CASSVNNGNIQYF. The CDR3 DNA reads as TGTGCCAGCAGCGTTAACAATGGCAACATTCAGTACTTC.

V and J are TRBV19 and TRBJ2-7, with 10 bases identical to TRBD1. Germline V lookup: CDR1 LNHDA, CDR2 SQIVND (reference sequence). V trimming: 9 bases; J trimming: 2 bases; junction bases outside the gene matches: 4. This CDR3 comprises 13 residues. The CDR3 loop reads CASRDRGTYEQYF. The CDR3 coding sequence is TGTGCCAGCCGGGACAGGGGCACCTACGAGCAGTACTTC.

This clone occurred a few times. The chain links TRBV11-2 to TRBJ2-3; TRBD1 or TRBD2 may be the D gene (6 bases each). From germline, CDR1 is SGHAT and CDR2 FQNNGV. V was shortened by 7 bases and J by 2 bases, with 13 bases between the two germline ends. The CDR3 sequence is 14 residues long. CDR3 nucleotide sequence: TGTGCCAGCAAGGGACGGGGGCCCACAGATACGCAGTATTTT. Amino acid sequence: CASKGRGPTDTQYF. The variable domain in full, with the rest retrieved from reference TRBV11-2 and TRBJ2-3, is EAGVAQSPRYKIIEKRQSVAFWCNPISGHATLYWYQQILGQGPKLLIQFQNNGVVDDSQLPKDRFSAERLKGVDSTLKIQPAKLEDSAVYLCASKGRGPTDTQYFGPGTRLTVL.

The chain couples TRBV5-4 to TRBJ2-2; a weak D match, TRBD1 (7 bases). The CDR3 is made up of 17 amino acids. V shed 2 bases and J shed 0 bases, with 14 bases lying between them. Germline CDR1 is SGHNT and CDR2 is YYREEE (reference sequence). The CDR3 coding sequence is TGTGCCAGCAGCTTCCCAGCAGGGGGGACGAACACCGGGGAGCTGTTTTTT. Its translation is CASSFPAGGTNTGELFF.